The 5 T cell receptor beta chains given below trace back to one sample, sequenced in a study of CD8+CD57+ T cells in acquired aplastic anemia. The template for TCR beta VDJ and CDR3 sequence profiling was genomic DNA. Each CDR3 protein is one row after TCRdb ran MiXCR on the reads. The data show some 180,000 distinct CDR3 sequences, with less than 55% seen just once and around 3% held by the top ten. Sequencing was done on a sample of sorted CD4+, CD8+, or CD8+CD57+ T cells (not recorded which) from PBMCs. These receptors were obtained from a human donor in good health.

The genes are TRBV5-1 and TRBJ2-2, with 13 bases that match TRBD2. CDR3 length: 17 amino acids. V dropped 0 bases and J dropped 8; count of bases not matched to a gene: 7. Germline values: CDR1 SGHRS, CDR2 YFSETQ. The CDR3 loop reads CASSLAGLAGRGGELFF. The CDR3 DNA is TGCGCCAGCAGCTTGGCGGGACTAGCGGGGAGGGGAGGGGAGCTGTTTTTT.

This clonotype was detected a few times. The chain employs TRBV29-1 and TRBJ1-2, with a tentative D call TRBD1 (6 bases). CDR1 and CDR2 from the germline V gene are SQVTM and ANQGSEA. CDR3 length: 14 residues. V was trimmed by 0 bases and J by 4 bases, leaving 12 bases between them. The CDR3 sequence: CSVEDRGQIYGYTF. In DNA, the CDR3 is TGCAGCGTTGAAGATAGGGGACAAATCTATGGCTACACCTTC.

The CDR3 DNA sequence: TGTGCCACCAGTGATACAGGGGAGGCCGGGGAGCTGTTTTTT. It yields the protein CATSDTGEAGELFF. This chain links TRBV24-1 with TRBJ2-2, with D possibly matching TRBD1 (7 bases). The V gene's germline CDR1 is KGHDR and CDR2 SFDVKD. V was trimmed by 3 bases and J by 6 bases, leaving 10 bases between them. The CDR3 has 14 residues.

The chain carries TRBV15 and TRBJ2-2; D gene unclear. Germline CDR1 and CDR2: LNHNV and YYDKDF (reference sequence). The CDR3 is 13 amino acids. V was pared by 0 bases and J by 8 bases, with 7 bases between. The DNA of the CDR3 is TGTGCCACCAGCAGAGATGTGGGTGGGGAGCTGTTTTTT. This codes for CATSRDVGGELFF.

At least ten counts were recorded for this clonotype. This rearrangement joins TRBV7-2 to TRBJ1-4, with no clear D. CDR1 and CDR2 from the germline V gene are SGHTA and FQGNSA. CDR3 length equals 12 residues. V lost 4 bases, J lost 8 bases, and 8 bases lay in between. DNA of the CDR3: TGTGCCAGCAGCTGGGAGTCCGAAAAACTGTTTTTT. It codes for CASSWESEKLFF.